This TCR beta chain stems from a study of cytomegalovirus exposure and HLA in healthy donors. A multiplex PCR was run with 60 Vbeta primers and 13 Jbeta primers. Profiled with immunoSEQ multiplex PCR; TCRdb holds only in-frame clones, not every one. The sample data list about 200,000 clones. Sequencing used PBMCs. This TCR derives from a girl aged 2 to 10 in good health and CMV-seropositive.

The CDR3, as DNA: TGTGCCAGCAGTTACTCAATCCGAGATCAGCCCCAGCATTTT. Translation gives CASSYSIRDQPQHF. V gene TRBV6-5 combines with J gene TRBJ1-5, with unresolved D. Per germline, CDR1 MNHEY and CDR2 SVGAGI. This CDR3 region has 14 residues. V lost 0 bases, J lost 5 bases, and 8 bases lay in between.